Listed here are 3 T cell receptor beta chains from one sample, sequenced in a study of lymphopenia after photon versus proton radiotherapy. Measured with immunoSEQ multiplex PCR; TCRdb has only the in-frame clones, and not every one. The data contain about 45,000 clones, over 75% of them singletons. The sequencing here drew on peripheral blood, taken from a patient treated with photon-based radiotherapy. The receptors were gathered from a man aged 40-49 years with gastric cancer.

The chain uses TRBV30 and TRBJ1-4; 7 bases match TRBD1. Germline trimming cut 2 bases from V and 4 bases from J; bases unmatched to any gene: 4. The germline gives CDR1 GTSNPN, CDR2 SVGIG (reference sequence). CDR3 size: 14 residues. The CDR3 DNA follows: TGTGCCTGGAGTAGTGACAGGGTTAATGAAAAACTGTTTTTT. Amino acids: CAWSSDRVNEKLFF. The variable domain in full, with the rest retrieved from reference TRBV30 and TRBJ1-4, is SQTIHQWPATLVQPVGSPLSLECTVEGTSNPNLYWYRQAAGRGLQLLFYSVGIGQISSEVPQNLSASRPQDRQFILSSKKLLLSDSGFYLCAWSSDRVNEKLFFGSGTQLSVL.

J is TRBJ1-2 and V is TRBV7-3; possible D gene TRBD1, 6 bases. V was pared by 8 bases and J by 8 bases, with 21 bases between. CDR1 is SGHTA, CDR2 FQGTGA, per germline. This CDR3 region has 14 residues. The CDR3 DNA reads TGTGCCAGCGGACGGGGGCAGGAGGATTTGGGCTACACCTTC. This encodes CASGRGQEDLGYTF.

V and J are TRBV2 and TRBJ1-6; 8 bases are shared with TRBD1. The CDR3 contains 15 residues. After removal of 4 bases from V and 9 bases from J, the junction contained 8 bases not matched to a gene. Germline V CDR1 and CDR2: SNHLY, FYNNEI. For the CDR3, the DNA is TGTGCCAGCAGTGTAAACAGGGGGTCTAGTTCACCCCTCCACTTT. Encoded protein: CASSVNRGSSSPLHF.